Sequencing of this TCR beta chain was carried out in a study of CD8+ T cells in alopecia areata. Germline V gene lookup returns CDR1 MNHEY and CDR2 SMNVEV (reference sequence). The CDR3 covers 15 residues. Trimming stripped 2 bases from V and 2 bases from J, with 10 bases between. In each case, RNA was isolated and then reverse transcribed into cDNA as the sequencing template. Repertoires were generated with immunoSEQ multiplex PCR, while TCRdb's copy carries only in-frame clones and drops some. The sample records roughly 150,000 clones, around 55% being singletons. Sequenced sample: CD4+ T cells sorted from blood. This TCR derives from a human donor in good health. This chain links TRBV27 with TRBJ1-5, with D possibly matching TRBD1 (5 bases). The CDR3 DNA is TGTGCCAGCAGTTTAGCCGGGGGAGGCAATCAGCCCCAGCATTTT. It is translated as CASSLAGGGNQPQHF.